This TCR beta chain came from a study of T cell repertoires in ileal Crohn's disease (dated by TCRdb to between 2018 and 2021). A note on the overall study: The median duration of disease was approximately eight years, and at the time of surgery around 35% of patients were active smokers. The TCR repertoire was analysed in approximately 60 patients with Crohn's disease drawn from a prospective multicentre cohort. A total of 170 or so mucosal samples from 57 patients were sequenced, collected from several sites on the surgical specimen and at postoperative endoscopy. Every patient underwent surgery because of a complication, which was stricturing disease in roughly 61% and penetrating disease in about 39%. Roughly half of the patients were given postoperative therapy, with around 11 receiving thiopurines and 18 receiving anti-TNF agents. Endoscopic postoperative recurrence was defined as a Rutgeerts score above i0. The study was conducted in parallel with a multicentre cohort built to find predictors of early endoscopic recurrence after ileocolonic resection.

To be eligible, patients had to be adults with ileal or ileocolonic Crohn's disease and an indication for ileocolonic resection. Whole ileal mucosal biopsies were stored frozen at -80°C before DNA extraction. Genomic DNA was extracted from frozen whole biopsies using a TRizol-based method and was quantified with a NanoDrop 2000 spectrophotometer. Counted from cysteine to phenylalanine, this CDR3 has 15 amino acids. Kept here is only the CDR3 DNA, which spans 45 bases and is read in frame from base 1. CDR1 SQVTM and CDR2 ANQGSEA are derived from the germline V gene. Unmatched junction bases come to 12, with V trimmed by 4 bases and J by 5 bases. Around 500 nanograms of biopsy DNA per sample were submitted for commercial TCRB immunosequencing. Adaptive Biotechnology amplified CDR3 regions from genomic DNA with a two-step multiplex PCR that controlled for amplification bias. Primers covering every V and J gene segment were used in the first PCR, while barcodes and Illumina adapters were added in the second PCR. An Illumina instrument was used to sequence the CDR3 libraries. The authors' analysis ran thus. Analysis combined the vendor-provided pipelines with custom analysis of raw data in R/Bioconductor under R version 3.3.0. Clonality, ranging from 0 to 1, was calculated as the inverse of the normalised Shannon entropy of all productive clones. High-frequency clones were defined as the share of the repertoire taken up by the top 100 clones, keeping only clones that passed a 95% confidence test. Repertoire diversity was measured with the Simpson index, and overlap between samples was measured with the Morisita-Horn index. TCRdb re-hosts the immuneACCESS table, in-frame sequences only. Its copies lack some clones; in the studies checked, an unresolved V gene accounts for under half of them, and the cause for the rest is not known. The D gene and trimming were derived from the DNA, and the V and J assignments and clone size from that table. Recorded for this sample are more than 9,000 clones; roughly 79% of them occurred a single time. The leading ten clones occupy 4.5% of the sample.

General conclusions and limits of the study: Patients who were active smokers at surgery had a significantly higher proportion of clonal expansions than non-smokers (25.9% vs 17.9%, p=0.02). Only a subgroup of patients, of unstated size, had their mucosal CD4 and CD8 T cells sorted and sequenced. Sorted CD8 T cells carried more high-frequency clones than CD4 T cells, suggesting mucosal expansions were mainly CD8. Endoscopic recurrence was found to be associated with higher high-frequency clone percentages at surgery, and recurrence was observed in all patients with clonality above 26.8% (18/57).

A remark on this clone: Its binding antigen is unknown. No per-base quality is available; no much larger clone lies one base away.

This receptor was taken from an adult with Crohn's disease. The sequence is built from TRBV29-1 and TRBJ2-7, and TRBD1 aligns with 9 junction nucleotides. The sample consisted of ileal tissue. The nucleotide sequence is TGCAGCGTTGCCGGACAGGGGCGGACTATGAACGAGCAGTACTTC. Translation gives CSVAGQGRTMNEQYF.